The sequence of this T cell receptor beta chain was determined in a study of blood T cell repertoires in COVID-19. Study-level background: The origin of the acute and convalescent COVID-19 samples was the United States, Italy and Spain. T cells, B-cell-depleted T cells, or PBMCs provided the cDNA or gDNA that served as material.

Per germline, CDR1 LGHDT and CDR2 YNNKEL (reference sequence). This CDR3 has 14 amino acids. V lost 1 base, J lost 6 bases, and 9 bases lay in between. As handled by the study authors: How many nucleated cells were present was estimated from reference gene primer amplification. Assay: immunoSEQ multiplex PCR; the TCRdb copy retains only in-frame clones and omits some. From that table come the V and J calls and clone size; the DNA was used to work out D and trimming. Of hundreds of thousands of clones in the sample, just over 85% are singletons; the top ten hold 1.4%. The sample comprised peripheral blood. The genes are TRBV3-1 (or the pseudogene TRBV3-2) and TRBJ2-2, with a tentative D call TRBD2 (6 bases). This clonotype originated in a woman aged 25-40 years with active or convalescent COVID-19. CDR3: CASSQGAGPGELFF. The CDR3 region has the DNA TGTGCCAGCAGCCAAGGGGCGGGGCCCGGGGAGCTGTTTTTT.